The 32 T cell receptor beta chains below all came from one sample that was sequenced in a study of T cells in Graves' hyperthyroidism and ophthalmopathy. Regions amplified from RNA transcripts were the TCR beta CDR3 regions. The HTBI primer set drove a first-round RT-PCR of the TCR CDR3. TCRdb re-called the multiplex PCR reads with MiXCR, one entry per CDR3 protein. The sample has more than 350,000 distinct CDR3 sequences, about 18% seen once. The sequenced sample consisted of blood. These receptors originate from a woman in her twenties or thirties with Graves' hyperthyroidism that later progressed to Graves' ophthalmopathy.

Regarding this clonotype: One end of the junction is discordant with germline, which a read error may explain. The genes are TRBV28 and TRBJ1-4; D might be TRBD1 (6 bases). The length of the CDR3 is 14 residues. Germline V gene lookup returns CDR1 MDHEN and CDR2 SYDVKM. The CDR3, as DNA: TGTGCCTGCAGCCAGGGGTCCGGAGATGAAAAACTGTTTTTT. Its translation: CACSQGSGDEKLFF.

Comments on this clonotype: With a much larger clone just one base away, this may be a read error. The J gene is TRBJ2-7, the V gene TRBV6-2 or TRBV6-3; no clear D. The CDR3 runs to 15 residues. Looked up from germline, CDR1 is MNHEY and CDR2 is SVGEGT. V dropped 5 bases and J dropped 6 bases, with 20 bases sitting between them. CDR3 nucleotide sequence: TGTGCCAGCAGTGCCAGGCGAGCTACCCCACGCGAGCAGTACTTC. Translating gives CASSARRATPREQYF.

This clonotype was recorded many times. The CDR3 sequence: CAISEGQSYEQYF. As DNA, the CDR3 is TGTGCCATCAGTGAGGGACAGTCCTACGAGCAGTACTTC. The gene calls are TRBV10-3 and TRBJ2-7, with D possibly matching TRBD1 (6 bases). CDR1 and CDR2 from the germline V gene are ENHRY and SYGVKD. Trimming shortened V by 2 bases and J by 1 base, and 6 bases separated the two germline ends. The CDR3 covers 13 residues.

This clonotype has at least ten counts. This chain links TRBV4-1 with TRBJ2-3, with no clear D. CDR1 MGHRA and CDR2 YSYEKL come from the germline V gene. V dropped 1 base and J dropped 6 bases, with 11 bases sitting between them. The CDR3 runs 14 residues. CDR3 sequence reads: CASSQGALPDTQYF. In DNA, the CDR3 is TGCGCCAGCAGCCAAGGCGCCCTGCCGGATACGCAGTATTTT.

This chain uses TRBV5-1 with TRBJ1-4, with D unresolved. The CDR3 consists of 14 residues. CDR1 and CDR2 from the germline V gene are SGHRS and YFSETQ. The V gene lost 6 bases and the J gene lost 8 bases, with 17 bases spanning the gap. In DNA, the CDR3 is TGCGCCAGCAAGAGGGATCCCCTTGGAGAAAAACTGTTTTTT. Translating gives CASKRDPLGEKLFF.

Ten or more counts support this clonotype. V is TRBV28 and J is TRBJ1-2, with a tentative D call TRBD1 (6 bases). Germline V gives CDR1 MDHEN, CDR2 SYDVKM. The CDR3 loop spans 15 amino acids. Trimming cost V 4 bases and J 5 bases, with 17 bases left between them. The DNA for the CDR3 is TGTGCCAGCAGTTCGTATTTCAGGGGAAATTATGGCTACACCTTC. Translation: CASSSYFRGNYGYTF.

On this clonotype: A much larger clone lies one base from this, so it may be a read error. The chain uses TRBV5-1 and TRBJ2-3, with D possibly being TRBD1 (6 bases). This CDR3 contains 16 residues. Germline V gene data show CDR1 as SGHRS and CDR2 as YFSETQ. Deletions cut 4 bases from V and 4 bases from J, with 19 bases between. The CDR3 region has the DNA TGCGCCAGCAGCCCCCCCCTGGGGGCCACGTCAGATACGCAGTATTTT. Protein product: CASSPPLGATSDTQYF.

This clonotype has a count of ten or more. The chain combines TRBV7-9 with TRBJ1-5, with TRBD1 matching over 7 bases. CDR1 and CDR2 (germline): SEHNR, FQNEAQ (reference sequence). V shed 6 bases, J shed 4 bases, and the junction held 6 bases outside the gene matches. The CDR3 extends over 14 amino acids. The CDR3 loop reads CASSRGTANQPQHF. The CDR3 region has the DNA TGTGCCAGCAGTCGTGGGACAGCAAATCAGCCCCAGCATTTT.

This clonotype appeared many times. CDR3 coding DNA: TGTGCCAGCCAACCCAGCACTGGACTAGTCGAGCAGTACTTC. It yields the protein CASQPSTGLVEQYF. This chain uses TRBV3-1 with TRBJ2-7; 7 bases align to TRBD2. The V gene's germline CDR1 is LGHDT and CDR2 YNNKEL (reference sequence). With V trimmed by 8 bases and J by 6 bases, 13 bases remained unmatched. This CDR3 is 14 amino acids long.

In this sample, this clonotype turned up many times. CDR3 bases: TGTGCCAGCAATCCCCGGGATTCACCCCTCCACTTT. This encodes CASNPRDSPLHF. The chain carries TRBV28 and TRBJ1-6; D remains ambiguous. The germline V gene encodes CDR1 MDHEN and CDR2 SYDVKM. V gave up 7 bases and J gave up 8 bases, with 9 bases separating them. CDR3 length: 12 residues.

On this clonotype: This may arise from a read error, as a much more abundant clone is one base away. This rearrangement joins TRBV12-3 or TRBV12-4 to TRBJ1-4; D possibly corresponds to TRBD1 (5 bases). With 5 bases removed from V and 8 bases from J, the gap between germline ends came to 15 bases. This CDR3 contains 14 residues. CDR3 in amino acids: CASSPGRRVEKLFF. CDR3 in DNA: TGTGCCAGCAGTCCGGGACGTCGGGTGGAAAAACTGTTTTTT.

This clonotype has ten or more counts. This chain joins TRBV28 and TRBJ2-5; D gene uncertain. The CDR3 length is 11 residues. Looked up from germline, CDR1 is MDHEN and CDR2 is SYDVKM. Deletions cut 8 bases from V and 5 bases from J, with 9 bases between. The CDR3 loop is CASRLYETQYF. The CDR3 bases are TGTGCCAGCCGGCTTTATGAGACCCAGTACTTC.

This clonotype was observed a handful of times. This sequence joins TRBV6-2 or TRBV6-3 and TRBJ1-2, with a tentative D call TRBD1 (6 bases). The CDR3 contains 18 residues. Trimming removed 0 bases from V and 7 bases from J, with 24 bases in between. From germline, CDR1 is MNHEY and CDR2 SVGEGT. The CDR3 here is CASSYSTLRRQASPGYTF. The CDR3 coding sequence is TGTGCCAGCAGTTACTCGACACTTCGGCGACAGGCAAGCCCTGGCTACACCTTC.

This clonotype came up many times. This sequence joins TRBV2 and TRBJ2-4, with D unclear. The CDR3 contains 12 residues. Trimming left V 8 bases short and J 0 bases short, with 5 bases between. Germline CDR1 is SNHLY and CDR2 is FYNNEI. The CDR3 here is CASSTAKNIQYF. The CDR3 DNA sequence: TGTGCCAGCTCAACAGCCAAAAACATTCAGTACTTC.

This rearrangement joins TRBV20-1 to TRBJ1-1; D unclear. This CDR3 is built from 17 residues. The V gene's germline CDR1 is DFQATT and CDR2 SNEGSKA (reference sequence). V was shortened by 3 bases and J by 1 base, with 21 bases between the two germline ends. Written as DNA, the CDR3 is TGCAGTGCTAGGGGGTCTGACGGATATCCCTCGAACACTGAAGCTTTCTTT. Translated, it gives CSARGSDGYPSNTEAFF.

The chain carries TRBV4-2 and TRBJ1-2; possibly TRBD1 for D (6 bases). The CDR3 spans 14 residues. The germline gives CDR1 LGHNA, CDR2 YNFKEQ. The V end was cut by 1 base, the J end by 6 bases, with 12 bases between. The DNA for the CDR3 is TGTGCCAGCAGCCAAGGGCTCGGGGGCCATGGCTACACCTTC. This encodes CASSQGLGGHGYTF.

The chain is built from TRBV19 and TRBJ2-7; the match to TRBD2 covers 10 bases. CDR3 length: 16 residues. CDR1 and CDR2 (germline): LNHDA, SQIVND (reference sequence). Losses at the gene ends were 5 bases for V and 5 bases for J; bases not matched to a gene: 12. The CDR3 region has the DNA TGTGCCAGTAGTTCACGTACTAGCGGGAATATGCACGAGCAGTACTTC. Amino acids: CASSSRTSGNMHEQYF.

This clonotype was observed once. This may be a read error: a much more frequent sequence differs by one nucleotide. J is TRBJ1-2 and V is TRBV6-1; D may be TRBD1 (6 bases). This CDR3 region has 12 residues. Germline assignment: CDR1 MNHNS and CDR2 SASEGT. DNA for the CDR3: TGTGCCGGCAGTCCGGACAGCTCCGGCTACACCTTC. This encodes CAGSPDSSGYTF.

This clonotype was recorded at least ten times. The chain employs TRBV12-3 or TRBV12-4 and TRBJ2-7, with TRBD1 matching 7 bases. The CDR3 extends over 14 amino acids. Trimming took 5 bases from V and 5 from J; bases not matched to a gene: 9. CDR3 nucleotides: TGTGCCAGCAGTCGACAGGGTTTAGGGGACGAGCAGTACTTC. Its translation: CASSRQGLGDEQYF.

This chain connects TRBV12-3 or TRBV12-4 to TRBJ1-1; D ambiguous. Deletions cut 4 bases from V and 6 bases from J, with 9 bases between. This CDR3 contains 12 residues. For the CDR3, the DNA is TGTGCCAGCAGTTCAGCGGCCCCTGAAGCTTTCTTT. Its protein product is CASSSAAPEAFF.

A note on this clonotype: A read error may be the cause here, since a much bigger clone is one base away. The chain combines TRBV10-3 with TRBJ1-6; D is ambiguous. The CDR3 runs 16 residues. Germline CDR1 is ENHRY and CDR2 is SYGVKD. V lost 5 bases, J lost 2 bases, and 13 bases lay in between. The CDR3, as DNA: TGTGCCATCAGTTCGGGTCCGTTCACCTATAATTCACCCCTCCACTTT. Its protein product is CAISSGPFTYNSPLHF.

This clonotype was picked up many times. The rearrangement uses TRBV5-1 and TRBJ1-3; D not resolved. Germline loops: CDR1 SGHRS, CDR2 YFSETQ. V was shortened by 2 bases and J by 3 bases, with 9 bases between the two germline ends. The CDR3 loop spans 14 amino acids. DNA for the CDR3: TGCGCCAGCAGCTTTTCGACGGGTGGAAACACCATATATTTT. This codes for CASSFSTGGNTIYF.

About this clonotype itself: The junction departs from germline at one end; a sequencing error may be responsible. The gene calls are TRBV3-1 and TRBJ1-1; maybe TRBD1 (6 bases). This CDR3 contains 13 residues. Germline loops: CDR1 LGHDT, CDR2 YNNKEL (reference sequence). The CDR3, as DNA: TGTGCCAGCAGAAACAGGGAAAACACTGAAGCTCTCTTT. Protein product: CASRNRENTEALF.

This clonotype has ten or more counts. The chain employs TRBV24-1 and TRBJ1-4, with 9 nucleotides matching TRBD1. This CDR3 has 15 amino acids. Trimming at V came to 6 bases and at J to 6 bases, leaving 7 bases not matched to a gene. Germline V CDR1 and CDR2: KGHDR, SFDVKD. The CDR3 sequence: CATSRRGDRDEKLFF. The CDR3 bases are TGTGCCACCAGTAGACGCGGGGACAGGGATGAAAAACTGTTTTTT.

This clonotype was detected ten times or more. The chain carries TRBV11-1 and TRBJ2-7; D perhaps matches TRBD2 (5 bases). From germline, CDR1 is SGHAT and CDR2 FQDESV (reference sequence). The CDR3 is 15 amino acids. V lost 0 bases to trimming and J lost 2 bases, with 11 bases between them. CDR3 sequence (DNA): TGTGCCAGCAGCTTAGCCCCATCGGGAACCTACGAGCAGTACTTC. It translates to CASSLAPSGTYEQYF.

This clonotype occurred many times. The chain links TRBV27 to TRBJ2-5; 7 nucleotides agree with TRBD2. This CDR3 has 17 amino acids. V shed 2 bases, J shed 4 bases, and the junction held 13 bases outside the gene matches. Germline V gene lookup returns CDR1 MNHEY and CDR2 SMNVEV (reference sequence). The CDR3 region is CASSLLPGEGSLETQYF. The CDR3 DNA follows: TGTGCCAGCAGTTTACTCCCCGGGGAGGGCAGTCTAGAGACCCAGTACTTC.

CDR3 DNA: TGTGCCAGCAGCTTAGGTTTTTTGCGGGACAGGATTCAAGAGACCCAGTACTTC. This codes for CASSLGFLRDRIQETQYF. The chain combines TRBV7-2 with TRBJ2-5; 8 bases map to TRBD1. CDR1 is SGHTA, CDR2 FQGNSA, per germline. J lost 2 bases, V lost 1 base, and 12 bases had no gene match. This CDR3 has 18 amino acids.

This clonotype appeared many times. The V call is TRBV27, the J call TRBJ2-7; D gene unclear. Germline V CDR1 and CDR2: MNHEY, SMNVEV (reference sequence). The ends were cut back, 3 bases at V and 9 bases at J, with 18 bases in the middle. This CDR3 has 14 residues. CDR3 sequence reads: CASSFFGASDVQYF. Written as DNA, the CDR3 is TGTGCCAGCAGTTTTTTTGGCGCTTCGGACGTGCAGTACTTC.

This clonotype was seen a handful of times. The chain employs TRBV24-1 and TRBJ2-7; D is uncertain. The ends were cut back, 4 bases at V and 7 bases at J, with 10 bases in the middle. CDR3 size: 12 residues. CDR1 and CDR2 from the germline V gene are KGHDR and SFDVKD. CDR3 coding DNA: TGTGCCACCAGTGACCAAAAGGAAGAGCAGTACTTC. Its protein is CATSDQKEEQYF.

This clonotype was recorded a few times. The chain combines TRBV29-1 with TRBJ2-3, with TRBD2 matching 13 bases. The CDR3 consists of 17 residues. Trimming took 7 bases from V and 1 from J; bases not matched to a gene: 11. In germline, CDR1 is SQVTM, CDR2 ANQGSEA. The CDR3 nucleotides are TGCAGCGCCAGCGGACTAGCGGGAGACGAGGGCACAGATACGCAGTATTTT. It is translated as CSASGLAGDEGTDTQYF.

This clonotype was recorded many times. The chain combines TRBV5-1 with TRBJ2-5, with a tentative D call TRBD1 (6 bases). The CDR3 is 14 amino acids. Deletions cut 4 bases from V and 9 bases from J, with 19 bases between. Germline lookup yields CDR1 SGHRS and CDR2 YFSETQ. CDR3 region: CASSMDSPVMAQYF. In DNA form, the CDR3 reads TGCGCCAGCAGCATGGACAGTCCGGTGATGGCCCAGTACTTC.

This clonotype has at least ten counts. CDR3 DNA sequence: TGCGCCAGCATGAACGGGGGGTACCCCACCTACGAGCAGTACTTC. It yields the protein CASMNGGYPTYEQYF. V gene TRBV10-2 combines with J gene TRBJ2-7; 7 bases map to TRBD2. V was clipped by 7 bases and J by 2 bases; unmatched bases: 11. The germline CDR1 and CDR2 sequences are WSHSY and SAAADI. This CDR3 spans 15 amino acids.